This TCR beta chain was sequenced for a study of T cell changes during pregnancy in multiple sclerosis. The data were produced by immunoSEQ multiplex PCR, yet TCRdb's version contains in-frame clones alone and is incomplete. The data contain some 43,000 clones, 90% of them singletons. The trim removed 4 bases at V and 2 bases at J, leaving 3 bases unmatched. CDR1 is MNHEY, CDR2 SVGAGI, per germline. The CDR3 consists of 14 residues. This TCR came from a female donor with multiple sclerosis, enrolled in a pregnancy study. The sample was CD8+ T cells from peripheral blood mononuclear cells, taken in the first trimester of pregnancy. This sequence joins TRBV6-5 and TRBJ1-1, with 8 positions matching TRBD1. The CDR3 nucleotides read TGTGCCAGCAGTTGGGGGACAGGTAACACTGAAGCTTTCTTT. It codes for CASSWGTGNTEAFF.